Below are 6 T cell receptor beta chains sequenced from a single sample in a study of blood T cell repertoires in COVID-19. The protocol was immunoSEQ multiplex PCR, while the TCRdb copy is restricted to in-frame clones and leaves out a portion. The sample lists about 200,000 clones, roughly 82% occurring once. The material sequenced was PBMCs or T cells enriched from blood (not recorded which). These receptor sequences come from a man aged 35-49 years with acute COVID-19.

This clone was picked up a small number of times. The chain has TRBV7-3 and TRBJ1-5; tentative D call: TRBD1 (6 bases). CDR3 length equals 15 residues. V was shortened by 2 bases and J by 6 bases, with 14 bases between the two germline ends. Per germline, CDR1 SGHTA and CDR2 FQGTGA. CDR3 nucleotides: TGTGCCAGCAGCTTATTAAAGGGGGTAGGTCAGCCCCAGCATTTT. Residues: CASSLLKGVGQPQHF.

The chain joins TRBV7-9 to TRBJ1-1; D not resolved. V was shortened by 5 bases and J by 8 bases, with 12 bases between the two germline ends. Germline V CDR1 and CDR2: SEHNR, FQNEAQ (reference sequence). The CDR3 is made up of 12 amino acids. The CDR3 DNA follows: TGTGCCAGCAGCCCTACTTCATGGGAAGCTTTCTTT. It specifies CASSPTSWEAFF.

This chain joins TRBV4-1 and TRBJ2-1; TRBD1 matches at 11 bases. The CDR3 consists of 21 residues. Germline trimming cut 3 bases from V and 4 bases from J; bases unmatched to any gene: 20. CDR1 and CDR2 from the germline V gene are MGHRA and YSYEKL. The CDR3 coding sequence is TGCGCCAGCAGCCAGAGCCCGAGGGACAGGGGGGCCTGGGCGGTGTACAATGAGCAGTTCTTC. Protein sequence: CASSQSPRDRGAWAVYNEQFF.

This CDR3 reads CASTPAGPLSTEAFF. In nucleotides, the CDR3 is TGTGCCAGCACTCCAGCGGGGCCGTTGAGCACTGAAGCTTTCTTT. J is TRBJ1-1 and V is TRBV6-6; weak D call: TRBD1 (5 bases). V shed 7 bases and J shed 4 bases, with 19 bases lying between them. CDR1 is MNHNY and CDR2 is SVGAGI in the germline V gene (reference sequence). This CDR3 comprises 15 residues.

The chain recombines TRBV19 with TRBJ2-2; 9 positions match TRBD2. The CDR3 runs to 15 residues. The germline gives CDR1 LNHDA, CDR2 SQIVND (reference sequence). The trim removed 7 bases at V and 2 bases at J, leaving 5 bases unmatched. The chain's CDR3 is CASIEAGGNTGELFF. The CDR3 DNA sequence: TGTGCCAGTATAGAAGCGGGAGGCAACACCGGGGAGCTGTTTTTT. The variable domain in full, with the rest retrieved from reference TRBV19 and TRBJ2-2, is DGGITQSPKYLFRKEGQNVTLSCEQNLNHDAMYWYRQDPGQGLRLIYYSQIVNDFQKGDIAEGYSVSREKKESFPLTVTSAQKNPTAFYLCASIEAGGNTGELFFGEGSRLTVL.

As concerns this clone: Other DNA variants within this sample encode the same CDR3. CDR3 sequence: CASSLQGDEQYF. The CDR3 DNA follows: TGTGCCAGCAGTTTACAGGGTGACGAGCAGTACTTC. The genes are TRBV27 and TRBJ2-7; TRBD1 is a possible D gene (5 bases). This CDR3 spans 12 amino acids. V was clipped by 2 bases and J by 5 bases, with 7 bases between them. CDR1 and CDR2 from the germline V gene are MNHEY and SMNVEV (reference sequence).